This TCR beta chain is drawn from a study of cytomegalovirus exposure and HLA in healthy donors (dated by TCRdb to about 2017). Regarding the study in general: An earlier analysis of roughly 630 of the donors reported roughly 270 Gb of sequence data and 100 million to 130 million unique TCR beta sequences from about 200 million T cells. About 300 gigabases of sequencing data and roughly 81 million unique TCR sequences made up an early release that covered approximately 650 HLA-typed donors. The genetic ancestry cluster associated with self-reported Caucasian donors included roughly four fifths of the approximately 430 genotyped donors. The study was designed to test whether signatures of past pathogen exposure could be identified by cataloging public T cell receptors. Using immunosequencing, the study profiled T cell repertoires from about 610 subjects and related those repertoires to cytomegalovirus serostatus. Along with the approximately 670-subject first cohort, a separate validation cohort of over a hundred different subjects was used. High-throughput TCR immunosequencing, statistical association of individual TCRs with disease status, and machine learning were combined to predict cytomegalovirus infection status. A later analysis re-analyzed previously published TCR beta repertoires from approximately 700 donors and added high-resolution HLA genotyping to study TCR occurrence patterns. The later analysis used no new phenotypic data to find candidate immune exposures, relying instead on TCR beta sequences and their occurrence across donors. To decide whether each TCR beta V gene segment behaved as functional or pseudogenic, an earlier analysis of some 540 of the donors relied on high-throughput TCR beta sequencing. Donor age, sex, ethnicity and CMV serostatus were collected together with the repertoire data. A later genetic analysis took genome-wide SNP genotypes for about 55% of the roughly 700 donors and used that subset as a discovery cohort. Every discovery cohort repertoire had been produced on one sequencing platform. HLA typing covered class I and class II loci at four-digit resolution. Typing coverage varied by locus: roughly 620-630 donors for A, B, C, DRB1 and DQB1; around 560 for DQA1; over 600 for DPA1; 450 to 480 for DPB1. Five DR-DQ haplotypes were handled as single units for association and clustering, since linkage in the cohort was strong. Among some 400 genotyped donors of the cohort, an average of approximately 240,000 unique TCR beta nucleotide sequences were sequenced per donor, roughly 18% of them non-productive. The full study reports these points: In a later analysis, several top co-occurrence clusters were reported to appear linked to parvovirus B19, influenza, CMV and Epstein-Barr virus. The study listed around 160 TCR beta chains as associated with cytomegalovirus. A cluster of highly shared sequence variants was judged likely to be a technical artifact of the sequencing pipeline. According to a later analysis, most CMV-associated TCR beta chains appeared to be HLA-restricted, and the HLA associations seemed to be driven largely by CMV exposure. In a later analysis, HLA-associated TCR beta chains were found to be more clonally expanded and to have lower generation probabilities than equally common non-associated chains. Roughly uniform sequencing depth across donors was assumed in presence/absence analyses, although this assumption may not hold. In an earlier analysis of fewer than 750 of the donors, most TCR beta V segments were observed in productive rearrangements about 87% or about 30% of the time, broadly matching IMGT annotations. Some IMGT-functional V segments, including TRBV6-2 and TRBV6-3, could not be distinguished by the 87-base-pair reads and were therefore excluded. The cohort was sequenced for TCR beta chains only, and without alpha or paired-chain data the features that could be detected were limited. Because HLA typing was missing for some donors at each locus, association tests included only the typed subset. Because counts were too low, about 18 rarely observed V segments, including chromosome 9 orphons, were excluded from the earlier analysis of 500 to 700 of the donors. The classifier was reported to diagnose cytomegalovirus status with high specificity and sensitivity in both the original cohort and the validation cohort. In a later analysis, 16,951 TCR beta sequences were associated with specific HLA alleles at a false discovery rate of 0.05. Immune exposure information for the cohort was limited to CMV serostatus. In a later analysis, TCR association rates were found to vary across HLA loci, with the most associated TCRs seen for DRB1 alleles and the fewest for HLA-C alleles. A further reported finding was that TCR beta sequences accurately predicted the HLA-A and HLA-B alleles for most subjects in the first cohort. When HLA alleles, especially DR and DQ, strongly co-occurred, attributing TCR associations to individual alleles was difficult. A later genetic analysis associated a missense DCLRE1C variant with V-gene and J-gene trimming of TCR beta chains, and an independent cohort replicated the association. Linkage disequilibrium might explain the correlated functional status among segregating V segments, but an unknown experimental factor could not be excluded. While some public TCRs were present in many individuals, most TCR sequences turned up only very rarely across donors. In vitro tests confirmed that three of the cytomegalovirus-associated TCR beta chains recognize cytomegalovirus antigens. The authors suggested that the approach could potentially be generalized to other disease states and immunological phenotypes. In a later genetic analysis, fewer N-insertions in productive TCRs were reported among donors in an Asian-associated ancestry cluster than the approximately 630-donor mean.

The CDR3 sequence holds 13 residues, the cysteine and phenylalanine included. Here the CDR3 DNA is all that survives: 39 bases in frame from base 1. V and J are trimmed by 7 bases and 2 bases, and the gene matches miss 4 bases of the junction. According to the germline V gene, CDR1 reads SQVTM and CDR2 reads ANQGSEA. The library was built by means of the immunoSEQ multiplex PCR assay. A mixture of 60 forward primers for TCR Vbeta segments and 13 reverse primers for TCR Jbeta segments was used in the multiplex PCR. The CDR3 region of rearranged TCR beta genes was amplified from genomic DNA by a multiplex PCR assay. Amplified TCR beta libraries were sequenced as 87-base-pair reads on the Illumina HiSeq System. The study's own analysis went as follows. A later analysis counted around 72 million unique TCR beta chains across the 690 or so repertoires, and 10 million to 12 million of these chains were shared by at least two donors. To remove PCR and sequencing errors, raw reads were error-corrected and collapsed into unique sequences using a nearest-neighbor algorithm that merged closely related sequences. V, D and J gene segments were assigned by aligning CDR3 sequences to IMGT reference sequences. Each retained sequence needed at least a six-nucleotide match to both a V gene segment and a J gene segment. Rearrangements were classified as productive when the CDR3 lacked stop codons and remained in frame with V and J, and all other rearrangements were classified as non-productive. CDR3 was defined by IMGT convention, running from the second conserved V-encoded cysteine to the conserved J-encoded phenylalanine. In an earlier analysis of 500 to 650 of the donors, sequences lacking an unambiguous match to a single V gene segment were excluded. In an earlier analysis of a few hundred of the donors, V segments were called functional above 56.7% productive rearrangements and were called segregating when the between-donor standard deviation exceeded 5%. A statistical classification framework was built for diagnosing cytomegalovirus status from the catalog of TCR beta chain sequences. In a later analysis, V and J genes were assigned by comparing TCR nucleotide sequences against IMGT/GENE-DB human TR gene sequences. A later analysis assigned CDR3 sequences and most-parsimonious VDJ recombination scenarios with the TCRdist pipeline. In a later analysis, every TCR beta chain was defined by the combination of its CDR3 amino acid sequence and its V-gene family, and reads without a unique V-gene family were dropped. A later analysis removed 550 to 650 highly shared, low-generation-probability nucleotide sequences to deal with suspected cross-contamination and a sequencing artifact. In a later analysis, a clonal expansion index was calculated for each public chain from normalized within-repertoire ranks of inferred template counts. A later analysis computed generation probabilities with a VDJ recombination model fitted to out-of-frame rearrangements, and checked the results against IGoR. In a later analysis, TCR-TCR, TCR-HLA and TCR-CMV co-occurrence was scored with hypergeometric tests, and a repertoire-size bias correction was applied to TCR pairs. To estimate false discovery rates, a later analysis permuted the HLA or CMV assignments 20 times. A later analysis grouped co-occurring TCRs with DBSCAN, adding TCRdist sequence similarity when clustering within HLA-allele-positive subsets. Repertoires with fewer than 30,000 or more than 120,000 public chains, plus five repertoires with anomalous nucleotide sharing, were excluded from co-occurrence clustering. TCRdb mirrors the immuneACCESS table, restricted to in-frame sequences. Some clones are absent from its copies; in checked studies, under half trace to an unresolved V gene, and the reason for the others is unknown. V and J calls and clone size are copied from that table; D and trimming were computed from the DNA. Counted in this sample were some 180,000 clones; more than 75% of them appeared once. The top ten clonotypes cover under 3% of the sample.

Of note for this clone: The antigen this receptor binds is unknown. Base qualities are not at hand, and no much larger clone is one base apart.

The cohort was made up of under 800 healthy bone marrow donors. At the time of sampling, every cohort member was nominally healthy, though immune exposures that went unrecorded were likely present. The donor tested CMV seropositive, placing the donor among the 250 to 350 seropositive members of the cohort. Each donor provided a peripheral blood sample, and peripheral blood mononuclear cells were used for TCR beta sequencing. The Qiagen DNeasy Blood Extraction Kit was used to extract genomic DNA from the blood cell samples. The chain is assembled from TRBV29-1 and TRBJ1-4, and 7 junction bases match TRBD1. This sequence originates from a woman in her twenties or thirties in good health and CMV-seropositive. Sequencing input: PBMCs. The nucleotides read TGCAGCGCTCTAGGGGGCACTAATGAAAAACTGTTTTTT. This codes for CSALGGTNEKLFF.